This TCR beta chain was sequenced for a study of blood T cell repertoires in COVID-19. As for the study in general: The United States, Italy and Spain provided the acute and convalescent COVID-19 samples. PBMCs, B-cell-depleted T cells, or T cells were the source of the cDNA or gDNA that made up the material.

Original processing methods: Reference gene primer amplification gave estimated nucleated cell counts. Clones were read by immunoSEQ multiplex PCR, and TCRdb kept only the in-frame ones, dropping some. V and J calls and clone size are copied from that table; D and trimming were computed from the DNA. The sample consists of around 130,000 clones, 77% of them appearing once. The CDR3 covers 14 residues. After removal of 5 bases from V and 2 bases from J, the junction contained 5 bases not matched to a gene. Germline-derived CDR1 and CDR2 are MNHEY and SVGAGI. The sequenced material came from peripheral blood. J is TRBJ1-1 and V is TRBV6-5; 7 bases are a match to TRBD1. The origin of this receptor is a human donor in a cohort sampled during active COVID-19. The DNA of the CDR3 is TGTGCCAGCAGTCACAGGGGTTACAACACTGAAGCTTTCTTT. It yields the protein CASSHRGYNTEAFF.